These 26 T cell receptor beta chains share one sample of origin, sequenced in a study of cytomegalovirus exposure and HLA in healthy donors. TCRdb keeps only in-frame clones here, not all; method: immunoSEQ multiplex PCR. The table shows 300,000 to 450,000 clones, with 86% occurring only once. Material for sequencing was PBMCs. The receptors were sampled from a woman between 18 and 29 years old in good health and CMV-seronegative.

V usage is TRBV9 and J usage is TRBJ2-1; D gene unclear. The CDR3 loop spans 15 amino acids. V lost 0 bases and J lost 2, with 9 bases in between. The V gene's germline CDR1 is SGDLS and CDR2 YYNGEE. CDR3 protein: CASSVASRAYNEQFF. The CDR3 DNA follows: TGTGCCAGCAGCGTAGCTTCTAGAGCCTACAATGAGCAGTTCTTC.

This chain connects TRBV28 to TRBJ2-1, with 9 bases that match TRBD1. The CDR3 is 14 amino acids. With 5 bases clipped from V and 7 bases from J, the junction kept 6 bases outside the gene matches. Germline assignment: CDR1 MDHEN and CDR2 SYDVKM. CDR3 sequence: CASSTGQGKNEQFF. CDR3 bases: TGTGCCAGCAGTACGGGACAGGGCAAGAATGAGCAGTTCTTC.

V is TRBV4-1 and J is TRBJ2-1; the match to TRBD2 covers 8 bases. Germline CDR1 reads MGHRA; CDR2 reads YSYEKL. This CDR3 is 13 amino acids long. V lost 5 bases, J lost 8 bases, and 5 bases stayed unmatched. The CDR3 DNA follows: TGCGCCAGCAGCTCTCCGGGGGGGCATGAGCAGTTCTTC. Translating it yields CASSSPGGHEQFF.

V is TRBV9 and J is TRBJ1-4, with 7 bases that match TRBD1. The J segment lost 11 bases and the V segment lost 2 bases, leaving 9 bases of the junction unmatched. In germline, CDR1 is SGDLS, CDR2 YYNGEE. There are 14 residues in the CDR3. The DNA of the CDR3 is TGTGCCAGCAGCGTCTCGCCCGACAGGGAGAAACTGTTTTTT. Translating gives CASSVSPDREKLFF.

The V and J genes are TRBV14 and TRBJ1-1; the D is unclear. The CDR3 runs 14 residues. V lost 4 bases, J lost 2 bases, and 11 bases lay in between. Germline CDR1 reads SGHDN; CDR2 reads FVKESK. The chain's CDR3 is CASSLYSQNTEAFF. The CDR3, as DNA: TGTGCCAGCAGCCTATACAGCCAAAACACTGAAGCTTTCTTT.

This clone showed up just once. The V and J genes are TRBV6-5 and TRBJ2-7; 7 nucleotides match TRBD1. The germline V gene encodes CDR1 MNHEY and CDR2 SVGAGI. The CDR3 is made up of 11 amino acids. V was pared by 9 bases and J by 2 bases, with 1 base of the junction left unmatched. CDR3 in amino acids: CASQGAYEQYF. Written as DNA, the CDR3 is TGTGCCAGTCAGGGGGCCTACGAGCAGTACTTC.

The CDR3 bases are TGTGCCTGGAGTGTACGGAAGCCCCCGACTTCTTACAATGAGCAGTTCTTC. Translation gives CAWSVRKPPTSYNEQFF. The chain recombines TRBV30 with TRBJ2-1; D is unclear. Trimming removed 0 bases from V and 4 bases from J, with 19 bases in between. CDR1 and CDR2 (germline): GTSNPN, SVGIG (reference sequence). The length of the CDR3 is 17 residues.

In its sample, this clone was seen a few times. The rearrangement uses TRBV28 and TRBJ2-2, with 12 nucleotides matching TRBD2. The CDR3 consists of 15 residues. V shed 9 bases, J shed 3 bases, and the junction held 5 bases outside the gene matches. Germline V gene sequence: CDR1 MDHEN, CDR2 SYDVKM. The CDR3 protein is CASLAGGPHTGELFF. The CDR3 bases are TGTGCCAGTCTAGCGGGAGGGCCCCACACCGGGGAGCTGTTTTTT.

This chain uses TRBV28 with TRBJ1-2, with TRBD1 identical over 10 bases. The germline V gene has CDR1 MDHEN and CDR2 SYDVKM. V lost 3 bases to trimming and J lost 8 bases; unmatched junction nucleotides: 12. The CDR3 runs to 16 residues. Here the CDR3 reads CASSFGDRGGLGGYTF. CDR3 bases: TGTGCCAGCAGTTTCGGGGACAGGGGTGGCTTAGGGGGCTACACCTTC.

The chain has TRBV9 and TRBJ2-4; D may be TRBD2 (6 bases). Deletions cut 2 bases from V and 0 bases from J, with 12 bases between. The CDR3 has 16 amino acids. Germline V CDR1 and CDR2: SGDLS, YYNGEE. The CDR3 protein is CASSVEGTIAKNIQYF. CDR3 bases: TGTGCCAGCAGCGTGGAGGGCACCATAGCCAAAAACATTCAGTACTTC.

This chain links TRBV5-4 with TRBJ1-2, with TRBD1 matching 10 bases. The CDR3 has 14 amino acids. V was pared by 4 bases and J by 7 bases, with 7 bases of the junction left unmatched. Germline-derived CDR1 and CDR2 are SGHNT and YYREEE (reference sequence). The DNA of the CDR3 is TGTGCCAGCAGCCCCGACAGGGGGCGGTTTGGCTACACCTTC. Translating it yields CASSPDRGRFGYTF.

The chain joins TRBV29-1 to TRBJ1-1; perhaps TRBD1 as D (6 bases). V shed 6 bases and J shed 1 base, with 9 bases lying between them. CDR3 size: 12 residues. CDR1 SQVTM and CDR2 ANQGSEA come from the germline V gene. The CDR3 DNA follows: TGCAGCGTCTCACAGGGGAACACTGAAGCTTTCTTT. Protein sequence: CSVSQGNTEAFF.

V and J are TRBV5-4 and TRBJ1-2, with 7 bases lining up with TRBD1. In germline, CDR1 is SGHNT, CDR2 YYREEE (reference sequence). Germline trimming cut 3 bases from V and 6 bases from J; bases unmatched to any gene: 8. The CDR3 length is 14 residues. Here the CDR3 reads CASSSPQGIDGYTF. In DNA form, the CDR3 reads TGTGCCAGCAGCTCCCCACAGGGGATAGATGGCTACACCTTC.

The V gene is TRBV30, the J gene TRBJ1-1; 7 bases match TRBD1. Germline assignment: CDR1 GTSNPN and CDR2 SVGIG (reference sequence). V shed 2 bases and J 7 bases; nucleotides not matched to a gene: 10. This CDR3 has 14 amino acids. CDR3 in DNA: TGTGCCTGGAGTCAAGGCAGGGGGATTCTTGAAGCTTTCTTT. Translated, it gives CAWSQGRGILEAFF.

This clone was seen once. The chain links TRBV4-2 to TRBJ2-6; TRBD2 is a possible D gene (5 bases). V lost 1 base and J lost 0, with 10 bases in between. CDR1 is LGHNA, CDR2 YNFKEQ, per germline. The CDR3 contains 17 residues. DNA of the CDR3: TGTGCCAGCAGCCAAGTGAGGGTGACCTCTGGGGCCAACGTCCTGACTTTC. It yields the protein CASSQVRVTSGANVLTF.

This rearrangement joins TRBV30 to TRBJ2-5; 14 bases map to TRBD2. The CDR3 loop spans 15 amino acids. Looked up from germline, CDR1 is GTSNPN and CDR2 is SVGIG (reference sequence). V gave up 3 bases and J gave up 2 bases; unmatched junction bases: 2. The CDR3 DNA is TGTGCCTGGAGGGGACTAGCGGGAGTACAAGAGACCCAGTACTTC. It specifies CAWRGLAGVQETQYF.

The chain employs TRBV7-9 and TRBJ2-1, with D hard to call. The CDR3 covers 13 residues. V lost 4 bases and J 9 bases, leaving 13 bases between the germline ends. Germline CDR1 SEHNR, CDR2 FQNEAQ (reference sequence). CDR3 residues: CASSSPFRAEQFF. The CDR3 DNA reads TGTGCCAGCAGCTCGCCGTTCCGCGCTGAGCAGTTCTTC.

J is TRBJ2-3 and V is TRBV28; weak D call: TRBD2 (5 bases). V shed 6 bases and J shed 2 bases, with 15 bases lying between them. The CDR3 loop spans 15 amino acids. Germline V gene sequence: CDR1 MDHEN, CDR2 SYDVKM. The CDR3 nucleotides read TGTGCCAGCAGGAGTCCGGAGGAACCCACAGATACGCAGTATTTT. Amino acid sequence: CASRSPEEPTDTQYF.

The chain uses TRBV10-2 and TRBJ1-4, with 9 bases aligning to TRBD1. The ends lost 5 bases at V and 6 bases at J; junction bases unmatched: 16. The CDR3 loop spans 18 amino acids. Germline CDR1 and CDR2: WSHSY and SAAADI. CDR3 bases: TGCGCCAGCAGTCGAGGGGCCGGGACAGGGTGGAAATATGAAAAACTGTTTTTT. Amino acids: CASSRGAGTGWKYEKLFF.

The CDR3 sequence is CASSFYSGGYNEQFF. CDR3 sequence (DNA): TGTGCCAGCAGTTTTTACAGCGGGGGTTACAATGAGCAGTTCTTC. The gene calls are TRBV27 and TRBJ2-1; 8 bases map to TRBD2. Germline V CDR1 and CDR2: MNHEY, SMNVEV (reference sequence). Trimming at V came to 3 bases and at J to 4 bases, leaving 5 bases not matched to a gene. The CDR3 is 15 amino acids.

V usage is TRBV28 and J usage is TRBJ2-1, with 7 bases that match TRBD1. The CDR3 length is 14 residues. Germline loops: CDR1 MDHEN, CDR2 SYDVKM. V lost 5 bases to trimming and J lost 9 bases; unmatched junction nucleotides: 10. CDR3 DNA: TGTGCCAGCAGTCCACAAGGGGGCAGCGGTGAGCAGTTCTTC. Residues: CASSPQGGSGEQFF.

The chain recombines TRBV28 with TRBJ2-7; TRBD1 matches 10 bases. CDR1 MDHEN and CDR2 SYDVKM come from the germline V gene. The CDR3 totals 17 residues. J was trimmed by 1 base and V by 6 bases; bases with no gene match: 12. The CDR3 reads CASSFRDRGDYSYEQYF. CDR3 nucleotide sequence: TGTGCCAGCAGCTTCCGGGACAGGGGAGATTATTCCTACGAGCAGTACTTC.

In nucleotides, the CDR3 is TGTGCCTATCGACAGGCGAACTCTGGAAACACCATATATTTT. Residues: CAYRQANSGNTIYF. V usage is TRBV30 and J usage is TRBJ1-3; a possible D gene is TRBD1 (6 bases). Between the trimmed V and J ends, which lost 7 bases and 0 bases, there was a span of 13 bases. This CDR3 is built from 14 residues. CDR1 and CDR2 (germline): GTSNPN, SVGIG (reference sequence).

V gene TRBV28 combines with J gene TRBJ2-1; TRBD1 matches at 7 bases. The CDR3 runs 15 residues. Germline V CDR1 and CDR2: MDHEN, SYDVKM. The V segment lost 6 bases and the J segment 0 bases; nucleotides outside the gene matches: 5. The CDR3 DNA reads TGTGCCAGCAGCTACAGGGGATTCTCCTACAATGAGCAGTTCTTC. This codes for CASSYRGFSYNEQFF.

The V call is TRBV11-2, the J call TRBJ2-1; D remains unclear. V was clipped by 4 bases and J by 7 bases, with 14 bases between them. This CDR3 region has 14 residues. Germline-derived CDR1 and CDR2 are SGHAT and FQNNGV. This CDR3 is CASSSQIPGNEQFF. The CDR3 DNA is TGTGCCAGCAGCTCGCAAATCCCCGGGAATGAGCAGTTCTTC.

This chain uses TRBV5-1 with TRBJ2-4; weak D call: TRBD2 (6 bases). Trimming stripped 4 bases from V and 6 bases from J, with 11 bases between. The CDR3 has 13 residues. CDR1 and CDR2 from the germline V gene are SGHRS and YFSETQ. CDR3 region: CASSPAGGNIQYF. DNA of the CDR3: TGCGCCAGCAGCCCCGCCGGGGGAAACATTCAGTACTTC.